One sample yielded the 2 T cell receptor beta chains listed below, sequenced in a study of blood T cell repertoires in COVID-19 (dated by TCRdb to about 2020). Receptor libraries were prepared by the immunoSEQ multiplex PCR assay. The table comes from immuneACCESS by way of TCRdb, which keeps in-frame sequences with V and J called. Part of the clones is missing from these tables; in studies checked, under half for an unresolved V gene and the rest for unknown reasons. The table for this sample lists approximately 300,000 clones; 80% to 95% of them were counted only once. 6.5% to 8% of the sample is in the top ten clones. Sequencing input: peripheral blood. Every receptor here comes from a woman in her 30s with COVID-19, enrolled during active disease.

In this sample, this clone turned up once. The genes are TRBV6-1 and TRBJ2-7; D possibly corresponds to TRBD2 (6 bases). The germline V gene has CDR1 MNHNS and CDR2 SASEGT. Trimming removed 3 bases at V and 6 bases at J, with 15 bases between. The CDR3 length is 14 residues. Here the CDR3 DNA reads TGTGCCAGCAGTGAGGTAGCGGCCCTAGGCGAGCAGTACTTC. Its protein product is CASSEVAALGEQYF.

The chain carries TRBV9 and TRBJ2-1, with D possibly matching TRBD2 (6 bases). Germline V gives CDR1 SGDLS, CDR2 YYNGEE. The CDR3 extends over 14 amino acids. Trimming pared 3 bases from V and 0 bases from J, leaving 7 bases between. CDR3 nucleotide sequence: TGTGCCAGCAGCGCCGGGAGCTCCTACAATGAGCAGTTCTTC. Amino acid sequence: CASSAGSSYNEQFF.